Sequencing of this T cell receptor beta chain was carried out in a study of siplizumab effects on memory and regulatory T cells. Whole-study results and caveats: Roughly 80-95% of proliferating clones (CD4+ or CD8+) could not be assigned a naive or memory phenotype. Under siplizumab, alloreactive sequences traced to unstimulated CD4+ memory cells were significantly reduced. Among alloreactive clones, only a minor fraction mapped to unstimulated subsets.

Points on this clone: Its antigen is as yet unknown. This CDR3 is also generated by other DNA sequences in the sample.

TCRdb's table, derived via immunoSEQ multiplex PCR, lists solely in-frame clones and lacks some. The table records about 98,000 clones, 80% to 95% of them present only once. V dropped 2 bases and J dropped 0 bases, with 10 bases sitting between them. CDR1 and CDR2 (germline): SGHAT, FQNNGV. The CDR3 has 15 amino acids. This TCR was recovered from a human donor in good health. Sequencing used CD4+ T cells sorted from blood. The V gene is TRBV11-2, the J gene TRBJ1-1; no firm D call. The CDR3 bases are TGTGCCAGCAGCTTACTGGGTGCGGTGAACACTGAAGCTTTCTTT. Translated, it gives CASSLLGAVNTEAFF.